This T cell receptor (beta chain) was captured by sequencing in a study of cytomegalovirus exposure and HLA in healthy donors. There are 14 residues in the CDR3. Germline values: CDR1 SGDLS, CDR2 YYNGEE. Losses at the gene ends were 5 bases for V and 6 bases for J; bases not matched to a gene: 10. As regards this clone: What it binds is unknown.

With 60 Vbeta and 13 Jbeta primers, the PCR was carried out. TCRdb keeps only in-frame clones here, not all; method: immunoSEQ multiplex PCR. The sample has 70,000 to 90,000 clones, 75% seen once. Whole-study results and caveats: Reports indicate that TCR beta sequences accurately predicted the HLA-A and HLA-B alleles of most subjects. When a later analysis was performed, an Asian-associated ancestry cluster reportedly had fewer N-insertions than the approximately 690-donor mean. Analysis performed later showed TCR beta chains linked to HLA being more clonally expanded than equally common others. The classifier reportedly diagnosed cytomegalovirus status with high specificity and sensitivity.

Sequencing input: PBMCs. The chain uses TRBV9 and TRBJ1-1; 7 bases agree with TRBD1. The source of this sequence is a man aged 40-49 years in good health and CMV-seronegative. For the CDR3, the DNA is TGTGCCAGCAGACCCGGGACAGTCGTCTCTGAAGCTTTCTTT. It yields the protein CASRPGTVVSEAFF.